One and the same sample provided the 21 T cell receptor beta chains below, sequenced in a study of blood T cell repertoires in COVID-19. The table came from immunoSEQ multiplex PCR; TCRdb's copy has only in-frame clones and leaves some out. The sample shows more than 200,000 clones, around four fifths of them seen only once. The sample consisted of peripheral blood. The origin of the receptors is a man aged 60-69 years with acute or convalescent COVID-19.

V usage is TRBV5-1 and J usage is TRBJ2-7, with 10 bases lining up with TRBD2. V lost 4 bases to trimming and J lost 0 bases; unmatched junction nucleotides: 10. The CDR3 is made up of 17 amino acids. Germline V gene lookup returns CDR1 SGHRS and CDR2 YFSETQ. Written as DNA, the CDR3 is TGCGCCAGCAGCATACTAGCGGGAAGTGGGAGCTCCTACGAGCAGTACTTC. This codes for CASSILAGSGSSYEQYF.

This clone appeared a single time. The J gene is TRBJ2-1, the V gene TRBV19, with D tentatively TRBD2 (6 bases). V gave up 10 bases and J gave up 6 bases, with 16 bases separating them. This CDR3 is 13 amino acids long. Germline CDR1 LNHDA, CDR2 SQIVND (reference sequence). DNA of the CDR3: TGTGCCACCATAGACCTAGCGTCCAATGAGCAGTTCTTC. Residues: CATIDLASNEQFF.

This chain uses TRBV6-6 with TRBJ2-7; a weak D match, TRBD1 (7 bases). The CDR3 spans 15 residues. The germline V gene encodes CDR1 MNHNY and CDR2 SVGAGI (reference sequence). V was pared by 4 bases and J by 3 bases, with 16 bases between. The CDR3 sequence: CASSSQGQGGYEQYF. In DNA form, the CDR3 reads TGTGCCAGCAGTTCACAGGGGCAGGGAGGCTACGAGCAGTACTTC.

The count of this clone is one. V usage is TRBV11-2 and J usage is TRBJ1-4; 9 bases align to TRBD1. The V gene's germline CDR1 is SGHAT and CDR2 FQNNGV. Losses at the gene ends were 4 bases for V and 7 bases for J; bases not matched to a gene: 7. This CDR3 has 15 residues. This CDR3 is CASSSGTGRTEKLFF. As DNA, the CDR3 is TGTGCCAGCAGCTCTGGGACAGGGCGAACTGAAAAACTGTTTTTT.

The chain couples TRBV15 to TRBJ2-1; D may be TRBD1 (5 bases). Between the trimmed V and J ends, which lost 0 bases and 2 bases, there was a span of 8 bases. This CDR3 comprises 15 residues. Germline values: CDR1 LNHNV, CDR2 YYDKDF (reference sequence). CDR3 protein: CATSRDQGAYNEQFF. The CDR3 coding sequence is TGTGCCACCAGCAGAGACCAGGGTGCCTACAATGAGCAGTTCTTC. The full variable domain, rest sourced from reference TRBV15 and TRBJ2-1, is DAMVIQNPRYQVTQFGKPVTLSCSQTLNHNVMYWYQQKSSQAPKLLFHYYDKDFNNEADTPDNFQSRRPNTSFCFLDIRSPGLGDTAMYLCATSRDQGAYNEQFFGPGTRLTVL.

This chain joins TRBV13 and TRBJ1-3; 7 bases fit TRBD1. Germline CDR1 reads PRHDT; CDR2 reads FYEKMQ (reference sequence). V lost 2 bases to trimming and J lost 2 bases; unmatched junction nucleotides: 0. The CDR3 sequence is 14 residues long. The CDR3 DNA reads TGTGCCAGCAGCTTAAGGGGGCCTGGAAACACCATATATTTT. This translates into CASSLRGPGNTIYF.

The V call is TRBV11-3, the J call TRBJ1-4, with 10 bases lining up with TRBD1. The CDR3 is 15 amino acids. The V segment lost 1 base and the J segment 8 bases; nucleotides outside the gene matches: 4. The germline V gene encodes CDR1 SGHNT and CDR2 YENEEA. The CDR3 region has the DNA TGTGCCAGCAGCTTAGCTGGGACAGGGGACGAAAAACTGTTTTTT. Translating gives CASSLAGTGDEKLFF.

The chain joins TRBV27 to TRBJ1-1; the match to TRBD1 covers 9 bases. The CDR3 consists of 15 residues. CDR1 and CDR2 from the germline V gene are MNHEY and SMNVEV (reference sequence). V trimming: 5 bases; J trimming: 0 bases; junction bases outside the gene matches: 4. The chain's CDR3 is CASSVQGAMNTEAFF. CDR3 in DNA: TGTGCCAGCAGTGTACAGGGGGCGATGAACACTGAAGCTTTCTTT.

The chain employs TRBV25-1 and TRBJ2-2; D perhaps matches TRBD1 (5 bases). V lost 3 bases to trimming and J lost 8 bases, with 16 bases between them. Germline V lookup: CDR1 MGHDK, CDR2 SYGVNS. CDR3 length: 15 residues. The CDR3 sequence is CASSDFRITGGELFF. The CDR3 DNA follows: TGTGCCAGCAGTGATTTTCGGATCACAGGAGGGGAGCTGTTTTTT.

The V and J genes are TRBV5-1 and TRBJ2-3; 11 bases align to TRBD1. Germline CDR1 SGHRS, CDR2 YFSETQ. The length of the CDR3 is 16 residues. Trimming at V came to 6 bases and at J to 4 bases, leaving 10 bases not matched to a gene. Written as DNA, the CDR3 is TGCGCCAGCACCCGGACAGGGGGCGCGATGGCAGATACGCAGTATTTT. It encodes CASTRTGGAMADTQYF.

This sequence joins TRBV7-8 and TRBJ2-3; unclear D gene. The CDR3 loop spans 15 amino acids. Germline V gene sequence: CDR1 SGHVS, CDR2 FQNEAQ. The V end was cut by 2 bases, the J end by 1 base, with 10 bases between. In DNA, the CDR3 is TGTGCCAGCAGCTTAAGTATTGCAGGCACAGATACGCAGTATTTT. It encodes CASSLSIAGTDTQYF.

A single count supports this clone. V and J are TRBV4-1 and TRBJ1-2; D is undetermined. Germline V lookup: CDR1 MGHRA, CDR2 YSYEKL. The V end was cut by 0 bases, the J end by 0 bases, with 14 bases between. The CDR3 extends over 17 amino acids. Here the CDR3 DNA reads TGCGCCAGCAGCCAAGATCGGCCAGGCAGCTCTAACTATGGCTACACCTTC. This translates into CASSQDRPGSSNYGYTF.

To note about this clone: The same CDR3 arises from other DNA sequences in this sample as well. The CDR3, as DNA: TGTGCCAGCAGCTTAGGCAGAGGGGAGACCCAGTACTTC. Encoded protein: CASSLGRGETQYF. V is TRBV5-6 and J is TRBJ2-5, with a weak D call TRBD2 (5 bases). Germline CDR1 reads SGHDT; CDR2 reads YYEEEE. The CDR3 consists of 13 residues. V lost 2 bases and J 5 bases, leaving 10 bases between the germline ends.

The chain is built from TRBV5-1 and TRBJ1-1; no clear D gene. CDR1 SGHRS and CDR2 YFSETQ come from the germline V gene. The ends were cut back, 0 bases at V and 6 bases at J, with 12 bases in the middle. This CDR3 contains 14 residues. The CDR3 coding sequence is TGCGCCAGCAGCTTGGCCGGGGTAGGGTCTGAAGCTTTCTTT. It encodes CASSLAGVGSEAFF. Using reference TRBV5-1 and TRBJ1-1 for the parts outside the CDR3, the full variable domain is KAGVTQTPRYLIKTRGQQVTLSCSPISGHRSVSWYQQTPGQGLQFLFEYFSETQRNKGNFPGRFSGRQFSNSRSEMNVSTLELGDSALYLCASSLAGVGSEAFFGQGTRLTVV.

The chain joins TRBV30 to TRBJ2-7; D call uncertain. The germline gives CDR1 GTSNPN, CDR2 SVGIG (reference sequence). The germline V and J ends were trimmed by 2 bases and 3 bases, with 5 bases remaining between them. The CDR3 spans 11 residues. CDR3 nucleotide sequence: TGTGCCTGGAGTCGAGGCTACGAGCAGTACTTC. Translated, it gives CAWSRGYEQYF.

The chain carries TRBV18 and TRBJ2-2; 9 nucleotides agree with TRBD2. With 3 bases clipped from V and 0 bases from J, the junction kept 5 bases outside the gene matches. Germline V CDR1 and CDR2: KGHSH, LQKENI. The CDR3 is made up of 17 amino acids. The CDR3 nucleotides read TGTGCCAGCTCACCGAGCAGCGGGGGGTCGAACACCGGGGAGCTGTTTTTT. Translated, it gives CASSPSSGGSNTGELFF.

CDR3 coding DNA: TGCGCCAGCAGTCGAATACCCGGGACAGATAACACCGGGGAGCTGTTTTTT. Residues: CASSRIPGTDNTGELFF. The J gene is TRBJ2-2, the V gene TRBV23-1, with 7 bases fitting TRBD1. TRBV23-1 is recorded as an ORF, its role being uncertain. V lost 4 bases to trimming and J lost 2 bases; unmatched junction nucleotides: 10. CDR3 length equals 17 residues.

The chain recombines TRBV12-3 or TRBV12-4 with TRBJ2-7; TRBD1 is a possible D gene (5 bases). The CDR3 is made up of 12 amino acids. Between the trimmed V and J ends, which lost 3 bases and 6 bases, there was a span of 9 bases. The chain's CDR3 is CASSFSGSEQYF. The CDR3 nucleotides read TGTGCCAGCAGTTTTTCAGGGTCCGAGCAGTACTTC.

This clone was found a few times. The chain employs TRBV4-2 and TRBJ2-1; TRBD2 agrees at 7 bases. The germline V gene encodes CDR1 LGHNA and CDR2 YNFKEQ. The CDR3 has 14 amino acids. Unmatched junction bases numbered 9, after V lost 3 bases and J lost 10 bases. Here the CDR3 DNA reads TGTGCCAGCAGCCAGGTTGAGCGGGGTGAGGAGCAGTTCTTC. Amino acids: CASSQVERGEEQFF.

V is TRBV28 and J is TRBJ1-2, with TRBD1 as a possible D gene (5 bases). From germline, CDR1 is MDHEN and CDR2 SYDVKM. Trimming shortened V by 5 bases and J by 7 bases, and 17 bases separated the two germline ends. The CDR3 spans 14 residues. CDR3 in amino acids: CASSETGSSGGYTF. The CDR3, as DNA: TGTGCCAGCAGTGAAACAGGATCTTCGGGTGGCTACACCTTC.

J is TRBJ2-1 and V is TRBV29-1, with TRBD1 matching over 7 bases. CDR3 length: 14 amino acids. Germline CDR1 reads SQVTM; CDR2 reads ANQGSEA. Trimming removed 5 bases from V and 3 bases from J; junction bases left unmatched: 7. CDR3 region: CSVCRDRNYNEQFF. CDR3 coding DNA: TGCAGCGTTTGCCGGGACAGAAACTACAATGAGCAGTTCTTC.